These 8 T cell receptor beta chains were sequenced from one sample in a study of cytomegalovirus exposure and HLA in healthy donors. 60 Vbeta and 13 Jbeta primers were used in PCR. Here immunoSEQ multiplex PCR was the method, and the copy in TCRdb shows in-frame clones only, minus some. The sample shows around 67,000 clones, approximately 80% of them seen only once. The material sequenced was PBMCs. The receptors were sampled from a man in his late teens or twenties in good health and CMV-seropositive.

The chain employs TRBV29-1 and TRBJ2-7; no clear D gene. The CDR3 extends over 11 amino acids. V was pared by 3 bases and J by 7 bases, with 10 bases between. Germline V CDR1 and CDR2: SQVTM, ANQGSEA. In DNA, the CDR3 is TGCAGCGTTGAGCGCCGTCGGGAGCAGTACTTC. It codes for CSVERRREQYF.

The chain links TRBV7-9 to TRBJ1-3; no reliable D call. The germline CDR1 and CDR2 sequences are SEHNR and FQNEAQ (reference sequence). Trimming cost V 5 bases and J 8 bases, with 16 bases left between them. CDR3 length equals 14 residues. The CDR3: CASSPRAVSYTIYF. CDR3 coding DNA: TGTGCCAGCAGCCCCCGCGCCGTAAGCTACACCATATATTTT. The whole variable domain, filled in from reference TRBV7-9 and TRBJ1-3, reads DTGVSQNPRHKITKRGQNVTFRCDPISEHNRLYWYRQTLGQGPEFLTYFQNEAQLEKSRLLSDRFSAERPKGSFSTLEIQRTEQGDSAMYLCASSPRAVSYTIYFGEGSWLTVV.

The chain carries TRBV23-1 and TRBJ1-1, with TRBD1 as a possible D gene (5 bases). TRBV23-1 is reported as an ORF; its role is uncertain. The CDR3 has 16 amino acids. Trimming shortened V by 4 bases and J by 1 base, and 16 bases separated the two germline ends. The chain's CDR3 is CASSLWGTLWNTEAFF. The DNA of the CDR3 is TGCGCCAGCAGTCTGTGGGGGACTCTTTGGAACACTGAAGCTTTCTTT.

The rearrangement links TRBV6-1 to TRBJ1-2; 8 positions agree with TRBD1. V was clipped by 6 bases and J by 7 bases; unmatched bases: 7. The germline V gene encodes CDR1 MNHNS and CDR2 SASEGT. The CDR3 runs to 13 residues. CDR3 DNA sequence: TGTGCCAGCAGAACACAGGGGGATGGTGGCTACACCTTC. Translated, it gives CASRTQGDGGYTF.

CDR3 loop: CASSYDRQGRGYTF. CDR3 nucleotides: TGTGCCAGCAGTTACGACAGACAGGGCCGGGGCTACACCTTC. The chain recombines TRBV6-5 with TRBJ1-2, with 7 bases that match TRBD1. Germline lookup yields CDR1 MNHEY and CDR2 SVGAGI. The CDR3 is made up of 14 amino acids. The V gene end was trimmed by 2 bases and the J gene end by 8 bases; junction bases not matched to a gene: 8.

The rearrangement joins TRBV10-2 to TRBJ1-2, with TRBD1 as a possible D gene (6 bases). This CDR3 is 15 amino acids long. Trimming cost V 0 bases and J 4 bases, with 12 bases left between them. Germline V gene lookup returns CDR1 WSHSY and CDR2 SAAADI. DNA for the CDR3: TGCGCCAGCAGTGAGTCGTTGGGGGGGCCCTATGGCTACACCTTC. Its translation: CASSESLGGPYGYTF.

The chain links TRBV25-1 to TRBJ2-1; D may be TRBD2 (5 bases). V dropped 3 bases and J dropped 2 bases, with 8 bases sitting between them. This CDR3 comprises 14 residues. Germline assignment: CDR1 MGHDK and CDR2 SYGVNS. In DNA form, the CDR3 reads TGTGCCAGCAGTGATCCGGGGACCTACAATGAGCAGTTCTTC. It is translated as CASSDPGTYNEQFF.

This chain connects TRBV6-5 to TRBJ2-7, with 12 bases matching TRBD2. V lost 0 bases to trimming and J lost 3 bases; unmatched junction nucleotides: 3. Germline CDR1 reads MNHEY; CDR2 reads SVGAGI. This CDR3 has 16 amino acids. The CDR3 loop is CASSYSKTSGSYEQYF. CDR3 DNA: TGTGCCAGCAGTTACTCGAAGACTAGCGGGAGCTACGAGCAGTACTTC.